These T cell receptor beta chains were read from a single sample in a study of shared clonotypes between healthy human individuals. Profiling relied on immunoSEQ multiplex PCR, and the TCRdb table lists in-frame clones only, not all of them. The sample lists under 700,000 clones; roughly 96% were seen once. The sequenced sample was naive CD8+ T cells sorted from blood. All receptors derive from a woman in her twenties or thirties in good health. The CDR3 runs from the conserved cysteine through the conserved F or W. D genes are given only for firm matches. Clone size appears in some rows only: once, few, many, or a class for an expanded clone.

j_gene: TRBJ1-1; d_gene: NA; v_gene: TRBV6-5; abundance: NA; CDR3nt: TGTGCCAGCAGTTATTCGGGGGAGGGCACTGAAGCTTTCTTT; CDR3aa: CASSYSGEGTEAFF
j_gene: TRBJ2-1; d_gene: TRBD1; v_gene: TRBV10-3; abundance: NA; CDR3nt: TGTGCCATCAGTGAGTCGATGGACAGGTCTTACAATGAGCAGTTCTTC; CDR3aa: CAISESMDRSYNEQFF
j_gene: TRBJ2-7; d_gene: NA; v_gene: TRBV5-4; abundance: NA; CDR3nt: TGTGCCAGCAGCTTCTCCGGGTCTCCCCCCTACGAGCAGTACTTC; CDR3aa: CASSFSGSPPYEQYF
j_gene: TRBJ2-7; d_gene: TRBD2; v_gene: TRBV27; abundance: NA; CDR3nt: TGTGCCAGCAGACCCACTAGCGGGAGCCCCTACGAGCAGTACTTC; CDR3aa: CASRPTSGSPYEQYF
j_gene: TRBJ2-1; d_gene: TRBD2; v_gene: TRBV9; abundance: NA; CDR3nt: TGTGCCAGCAGCGTAGCTCCGGCTAGCGGCTACAATGAGCAGTTCTTC; CDR3aa: CASSVAPASGYNEQFF
j_gene: TRBJ2-7; d_gene: NA; v_gene: TRBV27; abundance: NA; CDR3nt: TGTGCCAGCAGTTTTGGCAGAGGACCCTACGAGCAGTACTTC; CDR3aa: CASSFGRGPYEQYF
j_gene: TRBJ2-7; d_gene: TRBD1; v_gene: TRBV2; abundance: NA; CDR3nt: TGTGCCAGCAGACCCGATTGGGCCCAGGGGGCAGAGCAGTACTTC; CDR3aa: CASRPDWAQGAEQYF
j_gene: TRBJ2-7; d_gene: TRBD2; v_gene: TRBV5-1; abundance: NA; CDR3nt: TGCGCCAGCAGCGCTTATAGCGGGACGATCTACGAGCAGTACTTC; CDR3aa: CASSAYSGTIYEQYF
j_gene: TRBJ1-2; d_gene: TRBD1; v_gene: TRBV23-1; abundance: NA; CDR3nt: TGCGCCAGCAGTCAATTTGACCCAGGGACAGGAGTTCTTTCCTATGGCTACACCTTC; CDR3aa: CASSQFDPGTGVLSYGYTF
j_gene: TRBJ2-3; d_gene: TRBD1; v_gene: TRBV28; abundance: NA; CDR3nt: TGTGCCAGCAGCGACAGGGGGCTCTCGGTAGATACGCAGTATTTT; CDR3aa: CASSDRGLSVDTQYF
j_gene: TRBJ2-7; d_gene: NA; v_gene: TRBV27; abundance: NA; CDR3nt: TGTGCCAGCAGCCCGCCCCCGGGGACTCGCTTCTACGAGCAGTACTTC; CDR3aa: CASSPPPGTRFYEQYF
j_gene: TRBJ2-1; d_gene: NA; v_gene: TRBV7-9; abundance: NA; CDR3nt: TGTGCCAGCAGCTTATATGCAGGGGGAGGAAATGAGCAGTTCTTC; CDR3aa: CASSLYAGGGNEQFF
j_gene: TRBJ2-1; d_gene: TRBD2; v_gene: TRBV27; abundance: NA; CDR3nt: TGTGCCAGCACCTCCGGGACTAGCGATAATGAGCAGTTCTTC; CDR3aa: CASTSGTSDNEQFF
j_gene: TRBJ2-1; d_gene: NA; v_gene: TRBV11-3; abundance: NA; CDR3nt: TGTGCCAGCAGCTTATACCGACGGGACAATGAGCAGTTCTTC; CDR3aa: CASSLYRRDNEQFF
j_gene: TRBJ1-5; d_gene: NA; v_gene: TRBV4-1; abundance: NA; CDR3nt: TGCGCCAGCAGCCAAGAAAAATGGAGTCAGCCCCAGCATTTT; CDR3aa: CASSQEKWSQPQHF
j_gene: TRBJ1-5; d_gene: NA; v_gene: TRBV19; abundance: NA; CDR3nt: TGTGCCACCGACACAAGAAGCAATCAGCCCCAGCATTTT; CDR3aa: CATDTRSNQPQHF
j_gene: TRBJ2-1; d_gene: NA; v_gene: TRBV20-1; abundance: NA; CDR3nt: TGCAGTGCCGCTAGGGACCATGAGCAGTTCTTC; CDR3aa: CSAARDHEQFF
j_gene: TRBJ1-4; d_gene: NA; v_gene: TRBV2; abundance: NA; CDR3nt: TGTGCCAGCAGTGCCCTGCCCATAACACCGAATAATGAAAAACTGTTTTTT; CDR3aa: CASSALPITPNNEKLFF
j_gene: TRBJ2-7; d_gene: NA; v_gene: TRBV6-6; abundance: NA; CDR3nt: TGTGCCAGTGCTCCGGGGGTTGGTGATATGGAGCAGTACTTC; CDR3aa: CASAPGVGDMEQYF
j_gene: TRBJ1-1; d_gene: NA; v_gene: TRBV5-7; abundance: NA; CDR3nt: TGTGCCAGCAGCCCTGGGAAAAAGGGAGACGACACTGAAGCTTTCTTT; CDR3aa: CASSPGKKGDDTEAFF
j_gene: TRBJ2-1; d_gene: NA; v_gene: TRBV2; abundance: NA; CDR3nt: TGTGCCAGCAGTGAACGAGACACCTACAATGAGCAGTTCTTC; CDR3aa: CASSERDTYNEQFF
j_gene: TRBJ2-2; d_gene: NA; v_gene: TRBV5-1; abundance: NA; CDR3nt: TGCGCCAGCAGCCCGAGGGGCCTTCACACCGGGGAGCTGTTTTTT; CDR3aa: CASSPRGLHTGELFF
j_gene: TRBJ1-1; d_gene: NA; v_gene: TRBV27; abundance: NA; CDR3nt: TGTGCCAGCAGTTTATCGGGGGAAGCTTTCTTT; CDR3aa: CASSLSGEAFF
j_gene: TRBJ2-2; d_gene: NA; v_gene: TRBV27; abundance: NA; CDR3nt: TGTGCCAGCAGTTTATCCCAGGGCGGCACCGGGGAGCTGTTTTTT; CDR3aa: CASSLSQGGTGELFF
j_gene: TRBJ1-5; d_gene: NA; v_gene: TRBV7-2; abundance: NA; CDR3nt: TGTGCCAGCAGCGCAGGACAGTATAGCAATCAGCCCCAGCATTTT; CDR3aa: CASSAGQYSNQPQHF
j_gene: TRBJ2-7; d_gene: TRBD1; v_gene: TRBV25-1; abundance: once; CDR3nt: TGTGCCAGCAGTGACACAGGGGCGGCCTACGAGCAGTACTTC; CDR3aa: CASSDTGAAYEQYF
j_gene: TRBJ1-1; d_gene: NA; v_gene: TRBV27; abundance: NA; CDR3nt: TGTGCCAGCGATACCCAATCCGGGCCGAAGAACACTGAAGCTTTCTTT; CDR3aa: CASDTQSGPKNTEAFF
j_gene: TRBJ2-7; d_gene: TRBD2; v_gene: TRBV10-1; abundance: NA; CDR3nt: TGCGCCAGCAGTGAGGTGCTAGCGGACTCCTACGAGCAGTACTTC; CDR3aa: CASSEVLADSYEQYF
j_gene: TRBJ1-2; d_gene: NA; v_gene: TRBV29-1; abundance: NA; CDR3nt: TGCAGCGTTGACCAGGGTATCTATGGCTACACCTTC; CDR3aa: CSVDQGIYGYTF
j_gene: TRBJ2-7; d_gene: NA; v_gene: TRBV27; abundance: once; CDR3nt: TGTGCCAGCAGCCTACGGGACAATTCCTACGAGCAGTACTTC; CDR3aa: CASSLRDNSYEQYF
j_gene: TRBJ2-1; d_gene: TRBD2; v_gene: TRBV19; abundance: NA; CDR3nt: TGTGCCAGTAGTATCGTTAGCGGGGCCCACGAGGACTACAATGAGCAGTTCTTC; CDR3aa: CASSIVSGAHEDYNEQFF
j_gene: TRBJ2-1; d_gene: TRBD2; v_gene: TRBV4-1; abundance: NA; CDR3nt: TGCGCCAGCAGCCAAGAGCCAGGACTAGCGGCCTACAATGAGCAGTTCTTC; CDR3aa: CASSQEPGLAAYNEQFF
j_gene: TRBJ2-7; d_gene: TRBD1; v_gene: TRBV19; abundance: few; CDR3nt: TGTGCCAGTAGTCCGGGACAGGGGTTTTTCTACGAGCAGTACTTC; CDR3aa: CASSPGQGFFYEQYF
j_gene: TRBJ2-7; d_gene: NA; v_gene: TRBV2; abundance: NA; CDR3nt: TGTGCCAGCAGTGAATCTCAGTCCTACGAGCAGTACTTC; CDR3aa: CASSESQSYEQYF
j_gene: TRBJ2-2; d_gene: TRBD2; v_gene: TRBV4-1; abundance: NA; CDR3nt: TGCGCCAGCAGCCAGTCTCTAGCGGGAGTGAACACCGGGGAGCTGTTTTTT; CDR3aa: CASSQSLAGVNTGELFF
j_gene: TRBJ2-3; d_gene: NA; v_gene: TRBV7-9; abundance: NA; CDR3nt: TGTGCCAGCAGCTTGTCGCAGGGGGGTAGCACAGATACGCAGTATTTT; CDR3aa: CASSLSQGGSTDTQYF
j_gene: TRBJ2-1; d_gene: NA; v_gene: TRBV29-1; abundance: NA; CDR3nt: TGCAGCCTTGCGGATGGTTACAATGAGCAGTTCTTC; CDR3aa: CSLADGYNEQFF
j_gene: TRBJ1-4; d_gene: NA; v_gene: TRBV4-1; abundance: NA; CDR3nt: TGCGCCAGCAGCCAAGATGGAGGACTGTACGAAAAACTGTTTTTT; CDR3aa: CASSQDGGLYEKLFF
j_gene: TRBJ2-1; d_gene: NA; v_gene: TRBV4-1; abundance: NA; CDR3nt: TGCGCCAGCAGCCAAGAGGGGCCAGGTCCATACAATGAGCAGTTCTTC; CDR3aa: CASSQEGPGPYNEQFF
j_gene: TRBJ1-1; d_gene: TRBD1; v_gene: TRBV5-1; abundance: NA; CDR3nt: TGCGCCAGCAGTCTACACAGGGGAGACACTGAAGCTTTCTTT; CDR3aa: CASSLHRGDTEAFF
j_gene: TRBJ1-5; d_gene: NA; v_gene: TRBV7-8; abundance: NA; CDR3nt: TGTGCCAGCAGCTTAGATAGCAATCAGCCCCAGCATTTT; CDR3aa: CASSLDSNQPQHF
j_gene: TRBJ1-5; d_gene: NA; v_gene: TRBV5-6; abundance: NA; CDR3nt: TGTGCCAGCAGCTTGGCGGTCAGTCAGCCCCAGCATTTT; CDR3aa: CASSLAVSQPQHF